Listed below are T cell receptor beta chains from one sample, sequenced in a study of control samples from healthy donors and cancer patients. Measured with immunoSEQ multiplex PCR; TCRdb has only the in-frame clones, and not every one. The repertoire consists of about 140,000 clones, with roughly 92% occurring once and the leading ten covering about 11%. The sequencing input was blood. Receptors were obtained from a man aged 30 to 39 in good health. Each CDR3 is given with its conserved first and last residue. The order of the fields is CDR3 DNA, CDR3 protein, D gene, clone size, V gene, J gene. A D gene is named only where the DNA matches it firmly. Clone size appears in some rows only: once, few, many, or a class for an expanded clone.

cdr3_nt: TGTGCCAGCAGAGTAAACTCCGGGACAGCTTTTGGCTACACCTTC
cdr3_aa: CASRVNSGTAFGYTF
d_call: TRBD1
clone_size: -
v_call: TRBV5-5
j_call: TRBJ1-2

cdr3_nt: TGTGCCAGCTCATCACAGCTAGCCAAAAACATTCAGTACTTC
cdr3_aa: CASSSQLAKNIQYF
d_call: -
clone_size: -
v_call: TRBV18
j_call: TRBJ2-4

cdr3_nt: TGTGCCAGTAGTACAAGGGGGCAATACAACTATGGCTACACCTTC
cdr3_aa: CASSTRGQYNYGYTF
d_call: TRBD1
clone_size: -
v_call: TRBV19
j_call: TRBJ1-2

cdr3_nt: TGTGCCAGCAACTTGGAAGGGACCAATCAGCCCCAGCATTTT
cdr3_aa: CASNLEGTNQPQHF
d_call: -
clone_size: -
v_call: TRBV5-8
j_call: TRBJ1-5

cdr3_nt: TGTGCCAGTAGTATAGAGACTAGCACAGATACGCAGTATTTT
cdr3_aa: CASSIETSTDTQYF
d_call: -
clone_size: -
v_call: TRBV19
j_call: TRBJ2-3

cdr3_nt: TGTGCCAGCAGCCCCTGGACATTCTCCTACGAGCAGTACTTC
cdr3_aa: CASSPWTFSYEQYF
d_call: -
clone_size: -
v_call: TRBV7-9
j_call: TRBJ2-7

cdr3_nt: TGTGCCAGCGAGCGGGGGGTTTACAATGAGCAGTTCTTC
cdr3_aa: CASERGVYNEQFF
d_call: TRBD2
clone_size: -
v_call: TRBV6-6
j_call: TRBJ2-1

cdr3_nt: TGTGCCAGCAGTTACCGGGAGGTGAATTCACCCCTCCACTTT
cdr3_aa: CASSYREVNSPLHF
d_call: -
clone_size: -
v_call: TRBV6-2/TRBV6-3
j_call: TRBJ1-6

cdr3_nt: TGCGCCAGCAGCCAAGATCTGCCGGGGAGCTCTGGAAACACCATATATTTT
cdr3_aa: CASSQDLPGSSGNTIYF
d_call: -
clone_size: once
v_call: TRBV4-3
j_call: TRBJ1-3

cdr3_nt: TGTGCCAGCAGTGAGCAGGGGATTCGGTACGAGCAGTACTTC
cdr3_aa: CASSEQGIRYEQYF
d_call: -
clone_size: -
v_call: TRBV2
j_call: TRBJ2-7

cdr3_nt: TGTGCCAGCAGCCCCCCTACCTCAAGAAACACTGAAGCTTTCTTT
cdr3_aa: CASSPPTSRNTEAFF
d_call: -
clone_size: -
v_call: TRBV11-3
j_call: TRBJ1-1

cdr3_nt: TGTGCCAGCAGCCCGGGGGGCTTGGGAGAAGCTTTCTTT
cdr3_aa: CASSPGGLGEAFF
d_call: -
clone_size: -
v_call: TRBV7-9
j_call: TRBJ1-1

cdr3_nt: TGTGCCTGGAGCAGGAACCCCGACCAATATGGCTACACCTTC
cdr3_aa: CAWSRNPDQYGYTF
d_call: -
clone_size: -
v_call: TRBV30
j_call: TRBJ1-2

cdr3_nt: TGCAGCGTTGTCGGGACGGGCTTTTCCCACAATGAGCAGTTCTTC
cdr3_aa: CSVVGTGFSHNEQFF
d_call: -
clone_size: -
v_call: TRBV29-1
j_call: TRBJ2-1

cdr3_nt: TGTGCCACCTGGGTGAATCTGAACTATGGCTACACCTTC
cdr3_aa: CATWVNLNYGYTF
d_call: -
clone_size: -
v_call: TRBV19
j_call: TRBJ1-2

cdr3_nt: TGTGCCAGCAGTGCCGCCAAAGGGAGTCGGGATGGCTACACCTTC
cdr3_aa: CASSAAKGSRDGYTF
d_call: -
clone_size: -
v_call: TRBV6-4
j_call: TRBJ1-2

cdr3_nt: TGTGCCAGTCACGTGTTAGGGCTTAACGGGGAGCTGTTTTTT
cdr3_aa: CASHVLGLNGELFF
d_call: -
clone_size: -
v_call: TRBV19
j_call: TRBJ2-2

cdr3_nt: TGTGCCAGCAGCACCCCCCTTCGGATCCCTCAAGAGCAGTACTTC
cdr3_aa: CASSTPLRIPQEQYF
d_call: -
clone_size: -
v_call: TRBV28
j_call: TRBJ2-7

cdr3_nt: TGTGCCAGCTCACCACGGACGGGAGGTGGATCCGGGGAGCTGTTTTTT
cdr3_aa: CASSPRTGGGSGELFF
d_call: TRBD2
clone_size: -
v_call: TRBV18
j_call: TRBJ2-2

cdr3_nt: TGCAGCGTTGAGCATGGAGGGGGCGCTGAAGGATCGTTGTACGAGCAGTACTTC
cdr3_aa: CSVEHGGGAEGSLYEQYF
d_call: -
clone_size: -
v_call: TRBV29-1
j_call: TRBJ2-7

cdr3_nt: TGTGCCAGCAGTTACCTGAGGACTAGCGGGAGCTACGAGCAGTACTTC
cdr3_aa: CASSYLRTSGSYEQYF
d_call: TRBD2
clone_size: -
v_call: TRBV6-5
j_call: TRBJ2-7

cdr3_nt: TGTGCCAGCAGCTTAGGACTAGCATTTTACGGTGAGCAGTTCTTC
cdr3_aa: CASSLGLAFYGEQFF
d_call: TRBD2
clone_size: -
v_call: TRBV7-2
j_call: TRBJ2-1

cdr3_nt: TGTGCCAGCAGTGATCGTCAGGGCGGTGGCTACACCTTC
cdr3_aa: CASSDRQGGGYTF
d_call: -
clone_size: -
v_call: TRBV2
j_call: TRBJ1-2

cdr3_nt: TGTGCCAGCAGCCGTCAGCCGGGACAGGGTAGTTACGAGCAGTACTTC
cdr3_aa: CASSRQPGQGSYEQYF
d_call: TRBD1
clone_size: -
v_call: TRBV7-9
j_call: TRBJ2-7

cdr3_nt: TGTGCCAGCTCACCACAGCCGTCAGGGACTGGAAACACCATATATTTT
cdr3_aa: CASSPQPSGTGNTIYF
d_call: -
clone_size: -
v_call: TRBV18
j_call: TRBJ1-3

cdr3_nt: TGTGCCAGCTCACCTCTCGGGACAGGGTCTCCGGATACGCAGTATTTT
cdr3_aa: CASSPLGTGSPDTQYF
d_call: TRBD1
clone_size: -
v_call: TRBV18
j_call: TRBJ2-3

cdr3_nt: TGCAGCGTTGAAGGGGGTCCTGGGACCCAGTACTTC
cdr3_aa: CSVEGGPGTQYF
d_call: -
clone_size: once
v_call: TRBV29-1
j_call: TRBJ2-5

cdr3_nt: TGTGCCAGCAGCCAAAACAGGGTTAGGGCTGAAGCTTTCTTT
cdr3_aa: CASSQNRVRAEAFF
d_call: -
clone_size: -
v_call: TRBV7-2
j_call: TRBJ1-1

cdr3_nt: TGTGCCAGCAGCCAAGGGCATGGCTACACCTTC
cdr3_aa: CASSQGHGYTF
d_call: -
clone_size: -
v_call: TRBV3-1/TRBV3-2
j_call: TRBJ1-2

cdr3_nt: TGTGCCTGGAGTGGTACCACTGAAGCTTTCTTT
cdr3_aa: CAWSGTTEAFF
d_call: -
clone_size: -
v_call: TRBV30
j_call: TRBJ1-1

cdr3_nt: TGCGCCAGCAGTGCAGGGGGCACAGATACGCAGTATTTT
cdr3_aa: CASSAGGTDTQYF
d_call: -
clone_size: -
v_call: TRBV5-1
j_call: TRBJ2-3

cdr3_nt: TGTGCCAGCAGCGTCCGGGCAGGGATAACTAATGAAAAACTGTTTTTT
cdr3_aa: CASSVRAGITNEKLFF
d_call: -
clone_size: -
v_call: TRBV9
j_call: TRBJ1-4

cdr3_nt: TGCGCCAGCAGCCAAGAGAGAGGCTCTGGAAACACCATATATTTT
cdr3_aa: CASSQERGSGNTIYF
d_call: -
clone_size: -
v_call: TRBV4-1
j_call: TRBJ1-3

cdr3_nt: TGTGCCAGCAGCTCCAAGCAGGCGGGAGGGTCGAGCACAGATACGCAGTATTTT
cdr3_aa: CASSSKQAGGSSTDTQYF
d_call: TRBD2
clone_size: -
v_call: TRBV7-8
j_call: TRBJ2-3

cdr3_nt: TGTGCCAGCAGCGTGACAGGTGGCAATCAGCCCCAGCATTTT
cdr3_aa: CASSVTGGNQPQHF
d_call: -
clone_size: -
v_call: TRBV7-2
j_call: TRBJ1-5

cdr3_nt: TGTGCCAGCAGCACCGCACTGAACACTGAAGCTTTCTTT
cdr3_aa: CASSTALNTEAFF
d_call: -
clone_size: -
v_call: TRBV7-9
j_call: TRBJ1-1

cdr3_nt: TGTGGCACCTCGGGGGAACTAGCAACTAATGAAAAACTGTTTTTT
cdr3_aa: CGTSGELATNEKLFF
d_call: -
clone_size: -
v_call: TRBV28
j_call: TRBJ1-4

cdr3_nt: TGCGCCAGCAGCCTCGAGACAGGAAACTATGGCTACACCTTC
cdr3_aa: CASSLETGNYGYTF
d_call: -
clone_size: -
v_call: TRBV4-1
j_call: TRBJ1-2

cdr3_nt: TGTGCCAGCAGCCCAAGGACTAGCGGGAACACCGGGGAGCTGTTTTTT
cdr3_aa: CASSPRTSGNTGELFF
d_call: TRBD2
clone_size: -
v_call: TRBV9
j_call: TRBJ2-2

cdr3_nt: TGTGCCAGCAGTGAATTGACTCGGAATCAGCCCCAGCATTTT
cdr3_aa: CASSELTRNQPQHF
d_call: -
clone_size: -
v_call: TRBV2
j_call: TRBJ1-5

cdr3_nt: TGTGCCAGCAGTTACGAGGCAGCTGGGGCCAACGTCCTGACTTTC
cdr3_aa: CASSYEAAGANVLTF
d_call: -
clone_size: -
v_call: TRBV6-5
j_call: TRBJ2-6

cdr3_nt: TGTGCCACCAGTGAGAGTGGAAACACCATATATTTT
cdr3_aa: CATSESGNTIYF
d_call: -
clone_size: -
v_call: TRBV24-1
j_call: TRBJ1-3

cdr3_nt: TGCGCCAGCAGCCTAAGCGGGAGGGCCTCTACCGGGGAGCTGTTTTTT
cdr3_aa: CASSLSGRASTGELFF
d_call: TRBD2
clone_size: -
v_call: TRBV4-1
j_call: TRBJ2-2

cdr3_nt: TGTGCCAGCAGTCGACAGGGGAATAATTCACCCCTCCACTTT
cdr3_aa: CASSRQGNNSPLHF
d_call: TRBD1
clone_size: -
v_call: TRBV14
j_call: TRBJ1-6

cdr3_nt: TGTGCCAGCAGCTTAGTAGGGGCAGACAATCAGCCCCAGCATTTT
cdr3_aa: CASSLVGADNQPQHF
d_call: -
clone_size: -
v_call: TRBV7-9
j_call: TRBJ1-5

cdr3_nt: TGTGCCACCAGTGACTCAGGGGGGCAGCCCCAGCATTTT
cdr3_aa: CATSDSGGQPQHF
d_call: TRBD1
clone_size: -
v_call: TRBV24-1
j_call: TRBJ1-5

cdr3_nt: TGTGCCAGCAGCTTAGCGGGGGTCACCGGGGAGCTGTTTTTT
cdr3_aa: CASSLAGVTGELFF
d_call: TRBD2
clone_size: -
v_call: TRBV7-3
j_call: TRBJ2-2

cdr3_nt: TGTGCCACCAGACCCCGACTAGGAACTTACAATGAGCAGTTCTTC
cdr3_aa: CATRPRLGTYNEQFF
d_call: -
clone_size: -
v_call: TRBV24-1
j_call: TRBJ2-1

cdr3_nt: TGTGCCAGCAGCATGGGTCTAGCGTATGTTACAGATACGCAGTATTTT
cdr3_aa: CASSMGLAYVTDTQYF
d_call: -
clone_size: -
v_call: TRBV21-1
j_call: TRBJ2-3

cdr3_nt: TGTGCCAGCAGTTTCTTCGCGGAAGATACGCAGTATTTT
cdr3_aa: CASSFFAEDTQYF
d_call: -
clone_size: -
v_call: TRBV12-3/TRBV12-4
j_call: TRBJ2-3

cdr3_nt: TGCGCCAGCAGTCTCCGTCCCAATAGCACCCCTCCAGATACGCAGTATTTT
cdr3_aa: CASSLRPNSTPPDTQYF
d_call: -
clone_size: -
v_call: TRBV4-1
j_call: TRBJ2-3

cdr3_nt: TGTGCCACCTCTCGCGGGGGTGGCTACACCTTC
cdr3_aa: CATSRGGGYTF
d_call: -
clone_size: -
v_call: TRBV18
j_call: TRBJ1-2

cdr3_nt: TGTGCCTGGAGAGGGACTAGCGGAAAGAACACCGGGGAGCTGTTTTTT
cdr3_aa: CAWRGTSGKNTGELFF
d_call: TRBD2
clone_size: -
v_call: TRBV30
j_call: TRBJ2-2

cdr3_nt: TGTGCCAGCAGCGTGATTCAGGGGAACACTGAAGCTTTCTTT
cdr3_aa: CASSVIQGNTEAFF
d_call: -
clone_size: few
v_call: TRBV9
j_call: TRBJ1-1

cdr3_nt: TGTGCCAGCAGCTCACTAGGACAGGGGGGTGGCTACACCTTC
cdr3_aa: CASSSLGQGGGYTF
d_call: TRBD1
clone_size: -
v_call: TRBV5-8
j_call: TRBJ1-2